Listed here are 17 T cell receptor beta chains from one sample, sequenced in a study of blood T cells in healthy people across ages. It was with a sample-barcoded 5' primer and a J-beta primer mix that a second PCR of roughly 7 to 11 cycles was run. In TCRdb, the 5' RACE reads were re-called with MiXCR into one record per CDR3 protein. The sample shows more than 1 million distinct CDR3 sequences, roughly 45% of them seen only once. The sample taken for sequencing was blood. The source of these receptors is a woman aged 60 to 75 in good health.

The chain carries TRBV20-1 and TRBJ1-1; 9 bases agree with TRBD1. The CDR3 totals 13 residues. Germline V gene sequence: CDR1 DFQATT, CDR2 SNEGSKA (reference sequence). Trimming at V came to 5 bases and at J to 4 bases, leaving 5 bases not matched to a gene. In nucleotides, the CDR3 is TGCAGTGCTGAACAGGGGGCAGGCACTGAAGCTTTCTTT. It encodes CSAEQGAGTEAFF.

This rearrangement joins TRBV13 to TRBJ2-6, with D unclear. The CDR3 is 13 amino acids. The V gene lost 7 bases and the J gene lost 2 bases, with 6 bases spanning the gap. Germline CDR1 is PRHDT and CDR2 is FYEKMQ (reference sequence). The CDR3 region has the DNA TGTGCCAGCACTGCAGCTGGGGCCAACGTCCTGACTTTC. Protein sequence: CASTAAGANVLTF.

This clonotype was recorded at least ten times. This chain connects TRBV29-1 to TRBJ2-1, with D hard to call. From germline, CDR1 is SQVTM and CDR2 ANQGSEA. The CDR3 length is 12 residues. Trimming stripped 7 bases from V and 6 bases from J, with 13 bases between. The CDR3 DNA reads as TGCAGCGCTTTCACGGCCAGCAATGAGCAGTTCTTC. It translates to CSAFTASNEQFF.

This chain connects TRBV9 to TRBJ2-2, with unresolved D. Germline assignment: CDR1 SGDLS and CDR2 YYNGEE. CDR3 length equals 16 residues. V shed 0 bases and J shed 6 bases, with 15 bases lying between them. The CDR3 spells CASSVVLAARPGELFF. For the CDR3, the DNA is TGTGCCAGCAGCGTAGTGTTAGCAGCGAGACCCGGGGAGCTGTTTTTT.

The J gene is TRBJ2-3, the V gene TRBV6-1, with TRBD1 identical over 8 bases. Germline V gene data show CDR1 as MNHNS and CDR2 as SASEGT. This CDR3 has 13 amino acids. The trim removed 1 base at V and 9 bases at J, leaving 3 bases unmatched. The CDR3 is CASSEGRGLTQYF. DNA for the CDR3: TGTGCCAGCAGTGAAGGCAGGGGGCTAACGCAGTATTTT.

The genes are TRBV7-2 and TRBJ1-2; tentatively, D is TRBD1 (6 bases). Trimming shortened V by 5 bases and J by 6 bases, and 16 bases separated the two germline ends. Germline V gives CDR1 SGHTA, CDR2 FQGNSA. The CDR3 is 14 amino acids. The CDR3 spells CASSPVGAGDGYTF. The CDR3 coding sequence is TGTGCCAGCAGCCCGGTTGGGGCAGGGGATGGCTACACCTTC.

V gene TRBV12-3 or TRBV12-4 combines with J gene TRBJ2-4, with D maybe TRBD2 (5 bases). Trimming stripped 3 bases from V and 0 bases from J, with 12 bases between. CDR3 length equals 16 residues. The CDR3 loop is CASSFGRRIAKNIQYF. For the CDR3, the DNA is TGTGCCAGCAGTTTTGGACGGAGGATAGCCAAAAACATTCAGTACTTC.

The chain carries TRBV7-3 and TRBJ2-6; TRBD2 agrees at 10 bases. Germline values: CDR1 SGHTA, CDR2 FQGTGA. CDR3 size: 16 residues. V lost 5 bases to trimming and J lost 2 bases; unmatched junction nucleotides: 3. The CDR3 DNA reads as TGTGCCAGCAGCGTAGCGGGAGGCGCTGGGGCCAACGTCCTGACTTTC. Encoded protein: CASSVAGGAGANVLTF.

Here the CDR3 DNA reads TGTGCCAGCAGTGACCGTAGGGGGCTTGGGGCCAACGTCCTGACTTTC. It encodes CASSDRRGLGANVLTF. The rearrangement links TRBV6-4 to TRBJ2-6, with TRBD1 identical over 7 bases. The CDR3 loop spans 16 amino acids. The J segment lost 3 bases and the V segment lost 2 bases, leaving 4 bases of the junction unmatched. The V gene's germline CDR1 is MRHNA and CDR2 SNTAGT.

This clonotype was seen ten or more times. V gene TRBV20-1 combines with J gene TRBJ1-2, with D perhaps TRBD1 (6 bases). This CDR3 contains 12 residues. Germline CDR1 and CDR2: DFQATT and SNEGSKA (reference sequence). Deletions cut 6 bases from V and 5 bases from J, with 13 bases between. This chain's CDR3 is CSATGNGYGYTF. The CDR3 coding sequence is TGCAGTGCAACAGGGAATGGATATGGCTACACCTTC.

This chain uses TRBV6-6 with TRBJ1-6; D unresolved. V lost 4 bases, J lost 7 bases, and 11 bases lay in between. The length of the CDR3 is 14 residues. Germline V gene lookup returns CDR1 MNHNY and CDR2 SVGAGI (reference sequence). The CDR3 DNA reads TGTGCCAGCAGTTTGAGCGCCAAGAATTCACCCCTCCACTTT. Translating gives CASSLSAKNSPLHF.

The rearrangement uses TRBV2 and TRBJ1-6; D call uncertain. The V and J ends lost 6 bases and 10 bases respectively, with 10 bases between them. Germline-derived CDR1 and CDR2 are SNHLY and FYNNEI. There are 12 residues in the CDR3. The CDR3 DNA reads as TGTGCCAGCAGAGTTGAGAGGTCACCCCTCCACTTT. This sequence encodes CASRVERSPLHF.

This chain joins TRBV20-1 and TRBJ1-6; D is unclear. V lost 6 bases to trimming and J lost 0 bases, with 9 bases between them. This CDR3 has 14 residues. Germline V CDR1 and CDR2: DFQATT, SNEGSKA (reference sequence). The CDR3 loop is CSAEQSSYNSPLHF. CDR3 nucleotide sequence: TGCAGTGCGGAACAGAGCTCCTATAATTCACCCCTCCACTTT.

Worth noting for this clonotype: One end of the junction does not line up with germline, which may come from a read error. The rearrangement links TRBV11-2 to TRBJ2-3; no clear D. Germline CDR1 and CDR2: SGHAT and FQNNGV. The CDR3 is 13 residues long. CDR3 sequence reads: CASSLFLADMQYF. CDR3 DNA sequence: TGTGCCAGCAGCTTATTTTTGGCGGATATGCAGTATTTT.

This clonotype was counted a few times. V usage is TRBV10-3 and J usage is TRBJ2-7; TRBD1 is a possible D gene (6 bases). V lost 6 bases and J lost 6, with 15 bases in between. CDR3 length: 13 residues. Per the germline V gene, CDR1 is ENHRY and CDR2 is SYGVKD. CDR3 loop: CAISPWSQGEQYF. CDR3 bases: TGTGCCATCAGCCCTTGGTCACAGGGCGAGCAGTACTTC.

This clonotype has a handful of counts. The gene calls are TRBV3-1 and TRBJ2-7; 7 nucleotides align to TRBD1. Germline V gene data show CDR1 as LGHDT and CDR2 as YNNKEL (reference sequence). Trimming cost V 2 bases and J 2 bases; bases outside gene matches: 9. The CDR3 runs to 16 residues. CDR3 loop: CASSQRQGSGTYEQYF. The CDR3 nucleotides are TGTGCCAGCAGCCAACGACAGGGAAGTGGGACCTACGAGCAGTACTTC.

At least ten counts were recorded for this clonotype. The chain carries TRBV20-1 and TRBJ2-7; D call uncertain. V was shortened by 2 bases and J by 1 base, with 15 bases between the two germline ends. The CDR3 has 15 residues. Germline CDR1 and CDR2: DFQATT and SNEGSKA (reference sequence). The CDR3 sequence: CSARFDLKDSYEQYF. The CDR3 DNA is TGCAGTGCTAGATTTGACTTAAAAGATTCCTACGAGCAGTACTTC.